These 27 T cell receptor beta chains were sequenced from one sample in a study of cytomegalovirus exposure and HLA in healthy donors. Profiling relied on immunoSEQ multiplex PCR, and the TCRdb table lists in-frame clones only, not all of them. The sample includes about 160,000 clones, less than 90% of them seen just once. Sequencing was done on a sample of PBMCs. Receptors originate from a woman between 25 and 40 years old in good health and CMV-seronegative.

This rearrangement joins TRBV5-1 to TRBJ1-1, with 8 bases lining up with TRBD1. Per germline, CDR1 SGHRS and CDR2 YFSETQ. This CDR3 spans 15 amino acids. Trimming removed 3 bases from V and 3 bases from J; junction bases left unmatched: 7. DNA of the CDR3: TGCGCCAGCAGCTCCCGGGACAGGTTTGACACTGAAGCTTTCTTT. This translates into CASSSRDRFDTEAFF.

The V call is TRBV9, the J call TRBJ2-3; 9 bases match TRBD2. Germline-derived CDR1 and CDR2 are SGDLS and YYNGEE. The ends lost 4 bases at V and 1 base at J; junction bases unmatched: 10. The CDR3 runs 17 residues. The CDR3 protein is CASSPTISGGRTDTQYF. The CDR3 region has the DNA TGTGCCAGCAGCCCAACCATTAGCGGGGGCCGCACAGATACGCAGTATTTT.

The chain employs TRBV18 and TRBJ1-1; TRBD1 might be the D (5 bases). Trimming pared 3 bases from V and 5 bases from J, leaving 16 bases between. From germline, CDR1 is KGHSH and CDR2 LQKENI. The CDR3 is 15 amino acids. CDR3 in DNA: TGTGCCAGCTCACCTGCGCAGGGTGGCGCGACTGAAGCTTTCTTT. Its translation: CASSPAQGGATEAFF.

The genes are TRBV9 and TRBJ2-3; 9 bases line up with TRBD2. The CDR3 is made up of 16 amino acids. With V trimmed by 0 bases and J by 0 bases, 2 bases remained unmatched. Germline CDR1 SGDLS, CDR2 YYNGEE. CDR3 residues: CASSVGAGGSTDTQYF. In DNA, the CDR3 is TGTGCCAGCAGCGTAGGTGCGGGGGGGAGCACAGATACGCAGTATTTT. The whole variable domain, filled in from reference TRBV9 and TRBJ2-3, reads DSGVTQTPKHLITATGQRVTLRCSPRSGDLSVYWYQQSLDQGLQFLIQYYNGEERAKGNILERFSAQQFPDLHSELNLSSLELGDSALYFCASSVGAGGSTDTQYFGPGTRLTVL.

The chain employs TRBV29-1 and TRBJ2-1; D is ambiguous. The CDR3 covers 11 residues. The germline CDR1 and CDR2 sequences are SQVTM and ANQGSEA. Trimming cost V 4 bases and J 6 bases, with 7 bases left between them. The CDR3 bases are TGCAGCGTTGCCCCACTCAATGAGCAGTTCTTC. Its protein is CSVAPLNEQFF.

The chain recombines TRBV5-5 with TRBJ1-2; tentatively, D is TRBD1 (6 bases). Trimming took off 4 bases at V and 4 bases at J, with 17 bases between the two ends. CDR1 SGHKS and CDR2 YYEKEE come from the germline V gene (reference sequence). The CDR3 sequence is 15 residues long. The CDR3 sequence is CASSPGQTLGYGYTF. The DNA of the CDR3 is TGTGCCAGCAGCCCAGGACAGACGCTAGGCTATGGCTACACCTTC.

This clone was seen only once. This chain joins TRBV4-3 and TRBJ2-1; D remains unclear. The germline V and J ends were trimmed by 1 base and 8 bases, with 9 bases remaining between them. Per germline, CDR1 LGHNA and CDR2 YSLEER. This CDR3 region has 13 residues. The CDR3 nucleotides are TGCGCCAGCAGCCAAGTGGTGGCGGATGAGCAGTTCTTC. It translates to CASSQVVADEQFF.

The chain has TRBV7-8 and TRBJ2-7; 8 bases agree with TRBD2. This CDR3 has 18 amino acids. V trimming: 5 bases; J trimming: 5 bases; junction bases outside the gene matches: 20. From germline, CDR1 is SGHVS and CDR2 FQNEAQ. CDR3 in DNA: TGTGCCAGCAGCCCCCCGAAAGCATTCGGGGGGGCCGTCAACGAGCAGTACTTC. This encodes CASSPPKAFGGAVNEQYF.

Points on this clone: A far larger clone is only one base removed, so a read error is likely. The chain recombines TRBV4-1 with TRBJ2-3, with 15 bases matching TRBD2. Unmatched junction bases numbered 0, after V lost 1 base and J lost 4 bases. Germline CDR1 MGHRA, CDR2 YSYEKL. This CDR3 spans 16 amino acids. The CDR3 sequence is CASSQGTSGGADTQYF. The CDR3 DNA sequence: TGCGCCAGCAGCCAAGGGACTAGCGGGGGGGCAGATACGCAGTATTTT.

This clone occurred a few times. The V call is TRBV28, the J call TRBJ2-7; D gene uncertain. CDR3 length: 12 residues. V lost 3 bases, J lost 8 bases, and 11 bases lay in between. Germline V gives CDR1 MDHEN, CDR2 SYDVKM. This chain's CDR3 is CASSFPLGQQYF. The CDR3 coding sequence is TGTGCCAGCAGTTTCCCCTTAGGACAGCAGTACTTC.

This chain connects TRBV5-6 to TRBJ2-5, with 7 positions matching TRBD1. Germline CDR1 SGHDT, CDR2 YYEEEE. The length of the CDR3 is 15 residues. Losses at the gene ends were 5 bases for V and 2 bases for J; bases not matched to a gene: 9. The CDR3 nucleotides are TGTGCCAGCAGACGCGACAGGGTAGTTCAAGAGACCCAGTACTTC. Protein product: CASRRDRVVQETQYF.

The chain joins TRBV6-1 to TRBJ1-2, with D unclear. CDR1 is MNHNS, CDR2 SASEGT, per germline. The V gene lost 2 bases and the J gene lost 2 bases, with 12 bases spanning the gap. The CDR3 runs 15 residues. CDR3: CASSEWLGPNYGYTF. The DNA for the CDR3 is TGTGCCAGCAGTGAATGGCTAGGGCCGAACTATGGCTACACCTTC.

In DNA, the CDR3 is TGCGCCAGCAGCCAAGATGGAGGGGCGGGCACTGAAGCTTTCTTT. Its protein is CASSQDGGAGTEAFF. The chain has TRBV4-3 and TRBJ1-1, with D perhaps matching TRBD1 (5 bases). CDR1 and CDR2 from the germline V gene are LGHNA and YSLEER. Trimming pared 0 bases from V and 4 bases from J, leaving 12 bases between. This CDR3 has 15 residues.

The genes are TRBV4-1 and TRBJ2-5, with 7 bases that match TRBD2. This CDR3 is built from 17 residues. The J segment lost 1 base and the V segment lost 0 bases, leaving 8 bases of the junction unmatched. Germline V gene data show CDR1 as MGHRA and CDR2 as YSYEKL. The CDR3 region has the DNA TGCGCCAGCAGCCAAGATCCCGCAGGCGGGGGCCAAGAGACCCAGTACTTC. As protein: CASSQDPAGGGQETQYF.

The gene calls are TRBV6-5 and TRBJ2-2; D gene unclear. The length of the CDR3 is 13 residues. Germline values: CDR1 MNHEY, CDR2 SVGAGI. Trimming left V 6 bases short and J 0 bases short, with 5 bases between. The CDR3 sequence: CASRRTNTGELFF. CDR3 in DNA: TGTGCCAGCAGACGGACGAACACCGGGGAGCTGTTTTTT.

This clone occurred a few times. The rearrangement uses TRBV19 and TRBJ1-2; 8 nucleotides agree with TRBD1. Germline V lookup: CDR1 LNHDA, CDR2 SQIVND (reference sequence). The length of the CDR3 is 14 residues. V dropped 3 bases and J dropped 8; count of bases not matched to a gene: 8. The DNA for the CDR3 is TGTGCCAGTAGTATCCCAGGGGGCATCGGCGGCTACACCTTC. Translation: CASSIPGGIGGYTF.

The gene calls are TRBV7-9 and TRBJ1-2; D ambiguous. Germline CDR1 SEHNR, CDR2 FQNEAQ (reference sequence). There are 13 residues in the CDR3. Deletions cut 5 bases from V and 3 bases from J, with 10 bases between. The DNA for the CDR3 is TGTGCCAGCAGCCGAGAGGGCCACTATGGCTACACCTTC. Its translation is CASSREGHYGYTF.

The rearrangement joins TRBV9 to TRBJ2-2; TRBD1 might be the D (6 bases). With 4 bases removed from V and 3 bases from J, the gap between germline ends came to 16 bases. The germline CDR1 and CDR2 sequences are SGDLS and YYNGEE. The CDR3 consists of 16 residues. The CDR3 protein is CASSPPQGHHTGELFF. DNA of the CDR3: TGTGCCAGCAGCCCACCCCAGGGACATCACACCGGGGAGCTGTTTTTT. The variable domain in full, with the rest retrieved from reference TRBV9 and TRBJ2-2, is DSGVTQTPKHLITATGQRVTLRCSPRSGDLSVYWYQQSLDQGLQFLIQYYNGEERAKGNILERFSAQQFPDLHSELNLSSLELGDSALYFCASSPPQGHHTGELFFGEGSRLTVL.

The sample holds one count of this clone. The chain couples TRBV11-3 to TRBJ2-1, with 10 bases identical to TRBD2. CDR1 is SGHNT, CDR2 YENEEA, per germline. V lost 5 bases and J lost 6; bases outside the gene matches: 10. The CDR3 is made up of 16 amino acids. CDR3 sequence (DNA): TGTGCCAGCAGCCGTTCGAGCGGGGGGGCGATCAATGAGCAGTTCTTC. This translates into CASSRSSGGAINEQFF.

The chain employs TRBV7-9 and TRBJ1-2; D uncertain. The length of the CDR3 is 15 residues. Trimming stripped 1 base from V and 0 bases from J, with 9 bases between. CDR1 and CDR2 from the germline V gene are SEHNR and FQNEAQ (reference sequence). This CDR3 is CASSLGGTTNYGYTF. CDR3 bases: TGTGCCAGCAGCTTAGGTGGAACTACTAACTATGGCTACACCTTC.

This chain uses TRBV7-9 with TRBJ1-1; 9 bases map to TRBD1. CDR1 and CDR2 (germline): SEHNR, FQNEAQ (reference sequence). This CDR3 is built from 16 residues. With 3 bases clipped from V and 1 base from J, the junction kept 6 bases outside the gene matches. For the CDR3, the DNA is TGTGCCAGCAGCTTTCGACAGGGGGTCTCGAACACTGAAGCTTTCTTT. This codes for CASSFRQGVSNTEAFF.

The chain employs TRBV19 and TRBJ2-1, with TRBD1 matching over 8 bases. The J segment lost 6 bases and the V segment lost 6 bases, leaving 10 bases of the junction unmatched. CDR3 length: 15 residues. Germline V gene lookup returns CDR1 LNHDA and CDR2 SQIVND (reference sequence). The CDR3 DNA follows: TGTGCCAGTAGGACGACAGGGGACGGGCCCAATGAGCAGTTCTTC. It translates to CASRTTGDGPNEQFF.

The chain has TRBV19 and TRBJ1-1; a weak D match, TRBD1 (6 bases). CDR1 and CDR2 from the germline V gene are LNHDA and SQIVND (reference sequence). Trimming pared 5 bases from V and 11 bases from J, leaving 27 bases between. This CDR3 spans 16 amino acids. This chain's CDR3 is CASSRGLAGTKYSAFF. Here the CDR3 DNA reads TGTGCCAGTAGTCGGGGTTTAGCCGGGACAAAGTATTCCGCTTTCTTT.

This clone was recorded a few times. The germline gene is not matched at one end of the junction; a read error may be the cause. The CDR3 is CASSLLRGNSEAFF. The CDR3 bases are TGTGCCAGCAGCCTCCTGAGAGGGAACAGTGAAGCTTTCTTT. The gene calls are TRBV7-2 and TRBJ1-1; D is ambiguous. The CDR3 loop spans 14 amino acids. The germline V gene encodes CDR1 SGHTA and CDR2 FQGNSA.

The chain is built from TRBV30 and TRBJ2-7, with D unclear. CDR3 length: 14 residues. Germline V gene data show CDR1 as GTSNPN and CDR2 as SVGIG (reference sequence). V lost 3 bases, J lost 2 bases, and 14 bases lay in between. CDR3 in amino acids: CAWRYKGSAYEQYF. The DNA of the CDR3 is TGTGCCTGGAGATATAAGGGTTCCGCCTACGAGCAGTACTTC.

The chain uses TRBV19 and TRBJ2-7, with a weak D call TRBD1 (5 bases). The CDR3 consists of 13 residues. The germline V gene encodes CDR1 LNHDA and CDR2 SQIVND (reference sequence). V shed 7 bases and J shed 4 bases, with 14 bases lying between them. The CDR3 region is CASTLTPGYEQYF. The CDR3 DNA follows: TGTGCCAGTACCCTAACTCCAGGGTACGAGCAGTACTTC.

The rearrangement joins TRBV5-1 to TRBJ2-1; D uncertain. V dropped 0 bases and J dropped 4 bases, with 11 bases sitting between them. This CDR3 contains 15 residues. The germline V gene encodes CDR1 SGHRS and CDR2 YFSETQ. The DNA for the CDR3 is TGCGCCAGCAGCTTGGCCAAGGCGGAGTACAATGAGCAGTTCTTC. Translation gives CASSLAKAEYNEQFF.